Shown below are 15 T cell receptor beta chains from a single sample sequenced in a study of identical twins. TCRdb itself ran the 5' RACE reads through MiXCR, one entry per CDR3 protein. The repertoire holds around 650,000 distinct CDR3 sequences, with under 8.5% as singletons. The same sample was also studied in work on yellow fever vaccine responses in identical twins.

Sequencing was done on a sample of PBMCs. The receptors derive from a woman under 30 in good health.

This clonotype was detected a few times. The genes are TRBV12-3 or TRBV12-4 and TRBJ2-3; TRBD2 matches at 8 bases. This CDR3 has 15 residues. V gave up 2 bases and J gave up 4 bases; unmatched junction bases: 5. This chain's CDR3 is CASSLTGRAADTQYF. CDR3 coding DNA: TGTGCCAGCAGTTTAACCGGGAGGGCCGCAGATACGCAGTATTTT.

This clonotype was observed many times. CDR3 amino acids: CASSHTRTGRNEQYV. The CDR3 coding sequence is TGTGCCAGCAGCCACACTCGGACAGGGAGGAACGAGCAGTACGTC. The chain is built from TRBV27 and TRBJ2-7; 8 bases match TRBD1. CDR1 and CDR2 (germline): MNHEY, SMNVEV (reference sequence). With 6 bases clipped from V and 5 bases from J, the junction kept 12 bases outside the gene matches. This CDR3 is built from 15 residues.

This rearrangement joins TRBV2 to TRBJ2-5; D remains unclear. The CDR3 loop spans 12 amino acids. V was trimmed by 7 bases and J by 5 bases, leaving 11 bases between them. Germline V gives CDR1 SNHLY, CDR2 FYNNEI. The CDR3 reads CASTDGGETQYF. DNA of the CDR3: TGTGCCAGCACCGACGGTGGGGAGACCCAGTACTTC.

In its sample, this clonotype was seen many times. The V gene is TRBV27, the J gene TRBJ1-2; 9 bases align to TRBD1. CDR3 size: 15 residues. J lost 6 bases, V lost 2 bases, and 7 bases had no gene match. Germline V lookup: CDR1 MNHEY, CDR2 SMNVEV (reference sequence). The CDR3 here is CASSLQTGGIDGYTF. CDR3 in DNA: TGTGCCAGCAGTTTACAGACAGGGGGTATCGATGGCTACACCTTC.

The J gene is TRBJ2-5, the V gene TRBV28, with D tentatively TRBD2 (7 bases). Germline lookup yields CDR1 MDHEN and CDR2 SYDVKM. The CDR3 has 16 amino acids. Trimming pared 2 bases from V and 7 bases from J, leaving 20 bases between. The DNA of the CDR3 is TGTGCCAGCAGTTTAATAGCGCAGGGGCGCGGGGGGACCCAGTACTTC. Its protein product is CASSLIAQGRGGTQYF.

There are a few counts of this clonotype. In nucleotides, the CDR3 is TGTGCCAGCAGCCCCGACATCTATGGCTACACCTTC. As protein: CASSPDIYGYTF. This chain links TRBV12-3 or TRBV12-4 with TRBJ1-2; D remains ambiguous. This CDR3 region has 12 residues. The germline V and J ends were trimmed by 6 bases and 4 bases, with 9 bases remaining between them.

The chain is built from TRBV10-1 and TRBJ2-1; 12 bases are a match to TRBD2. The CDR3 length is 16 residues. Per germline, CDR1 WNHNN and CDR2 SYGVQD (reference sequence). The J segment lost 8 bases and the V segment lost 0 bases, leaving 5 bases of the junction unmatched. Here the CDR3 reads CASSESLAGGLHEQFF. Here the CDR3 DNA reads TGCGCCAGCAGTGAGTCGCTAGCGGGAGGGTTACATGAGCAGTTCTTC.

This chain connects TRBV5-1 to TRBJ2-1; D may be TRBD2 (5 bases). The CDR3 is made up of 14 amino acids. CDR1 is SGHRS, CDR2 YFSETQ, per germline. The V end lost 2 bases, the J end lost 5 bases, and 11 bases lay between the germline ends. The CDR3, as DNA: TGCGCCAGCAGCTTAAGGACTTACGACAATGAGCAGTTCTTC. Translation: CASSLRTYDNEQFF.

This clonotype has a count of ten or more. The chain joins TRBV20-1 to TRBJ1-1; TRBD1 might be the D (5 bases). V was shortened by 1 base and J by 0 bases, with 12 bases between the two germline ends. Germline assignment: CDR1 DFQATT and CDR2 SNEGSKA (reference sequence). The CDR3 sequence is 15 residues long. The CDR3 is CSARGTGVMNTEAFF. The CDR3 DNA reads as TGCAGTGCTAGAGGTACAGGCGTCATGAACACTGAAGCTTTCTTT.

This clonotype has more than one count but fewer than ten. The chain carries TRBV20-1 and TRBJ2-7, with 9 bases lining up with TRBD2. Per germline, CDR1 DFQATT and CDR2 SNEGSKA (reference sequence). V shed 0 bases, J shed 2 bases, and the junction held 8 bases outside the gene matches. This CDR3 has 16 amino acids. DNA of the CDR3: TGCAGTGCTAGAGATCGTAGGGCGGGAGGGCCCTACGAGCAGTACTTC. Its protein product is CSARDRRAGGPYEQYF.

This clonotype was detected many times. The rearrangement uses TRBV12-3 or TRBV12-4 and TRBJ2-3; D not resolved. Trimming left V 6 bases short and J 2 bases short, with 12 bases between. The CDR3 totals 14 residues. The CDR3, as DNA: TGTGCCAGCAGGTCCGGACCAGACACAGATACGCAGTATTTT. Protein sequence: CASRSGPDTDTQYF.

This clonotype was observed at least ten times. The gene calls are TRBV4-2 and TRBJ1-1, with 9 bases identical to TRBD1. The CDR3 is made up of 18 amino acids. CDR1 and CDR2 (germline): LGHNA, YNFKEQ. Trimming cost V 3 bases and J 0 bases; bases outside gene matches: 11. CDR3 protein: CASSQANGQGTLNTEAFF. Here the CDR3 DNA reads TGTGCCAGCAGCCAGGCTAATGGACAGGGGACCCTGAACACTGAAGCTTTCTTT.

In its sample, this clonotype was seen many times. The CDR3: CASTRGVGSYNEQFF. Written as DNA, the CDR3 is TGTGCCAGTACGAGGGGGGTCGGCTCCTACAATGAGCAGTTCTTC. The chain is built from TRBV11-3 and TRBJ2-1; D possibly uses TRBD1 or TRBD2 (6 bases each). Germline V gene data show CDR1 as SGHNT and CDR2 as YENEEA. This CDR3 region has 15 residues. V lost 9 bases to trimming and J lost 0 bases, with 15 bases between them.

This clonotype appeared a few times. V usage is TRBV24-1 and J usage is TRBJ2-2; D is tentatively TRBD1 or TRBD2 (5 bases each). Germline V gene lookup returns CDR1 KGHDR and CDR2 SFDVKD. This CDR3 region has 21 residues. V was pared by 0 bases and J by 5 bases, with 27 bases between. The CDR3 DNA reads TGTGCCACCAGTGATTTGCCTCTTTACATCGGGACCGAAGTGAGGACCGGGGAGCTGTTTTTT. This sequence encodes CATSDLPLYIGTEVRTGELFF.

In its sample, this clonotype was seen a few times. The rearrangement links TRBV3-1 to TRBJ1-5; 8 nucleotides align to TRBD1. The germline CDR1 and CDR2 sequences are LGHDT and YNNKEL (reference sequence). The CDR3 length is 14 residues. Trimming cost V 0 bases and J 7 bases; bases outside gene matches: 2. CDR3 in DNA: TGTGCCAGCAGCCAAGAACAGGGGGGCCAGCCCCAGCATTTT. It encodes CASSQEQGGQPQHF.